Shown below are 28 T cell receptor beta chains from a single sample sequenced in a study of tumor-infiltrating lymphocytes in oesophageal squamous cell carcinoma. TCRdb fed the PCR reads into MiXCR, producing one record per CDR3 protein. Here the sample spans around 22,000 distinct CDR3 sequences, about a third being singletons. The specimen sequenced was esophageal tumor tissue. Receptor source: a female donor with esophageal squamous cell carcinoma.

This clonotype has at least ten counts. CDR3 region: CASTQTEGTSGFQETQYF. CDR3 sequence (DNA): TGTGCCAGCACCCAAACGGAAGGAACTAGCGGGTTCCAAGAGACCCAGTACTTC. This sequence joins TRBV27 and TRBJ2-5; TRBD2 matches 9 bases. Germline trimming cut 7 bases from V and 1 base from J; bases unmatched to any gene: 16. This CDR3 is built from 18 residues. Germline CDR1 and CDR2: MNHEY and SMNVEV (reference sequence).

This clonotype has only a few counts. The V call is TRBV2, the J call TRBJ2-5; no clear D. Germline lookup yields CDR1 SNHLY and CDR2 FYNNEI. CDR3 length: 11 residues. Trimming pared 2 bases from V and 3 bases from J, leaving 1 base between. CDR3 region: CASSEKETQYF. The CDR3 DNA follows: TGTGCCAGCAGTGAAAAAGAGACCCAGTACTTC.

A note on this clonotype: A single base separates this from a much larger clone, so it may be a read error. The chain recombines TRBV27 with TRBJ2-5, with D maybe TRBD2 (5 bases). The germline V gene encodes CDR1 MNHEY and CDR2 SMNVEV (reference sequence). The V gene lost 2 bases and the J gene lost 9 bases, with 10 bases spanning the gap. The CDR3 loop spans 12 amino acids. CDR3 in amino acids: CASSLNYGAQYF. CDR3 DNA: TGTGCCAGCAGTTTAAACTACGGGGCCCAGTACTTC.

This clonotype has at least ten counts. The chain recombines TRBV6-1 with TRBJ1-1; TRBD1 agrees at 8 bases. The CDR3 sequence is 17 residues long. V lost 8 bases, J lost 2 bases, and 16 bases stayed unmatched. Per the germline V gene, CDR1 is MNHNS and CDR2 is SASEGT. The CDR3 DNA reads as TGTGCCAGCGTTGGGGGGACAGGCGGGTTGTTTAACACTGAAGCTTTCTTT. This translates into CASVGGTGGLFNTEAFF.

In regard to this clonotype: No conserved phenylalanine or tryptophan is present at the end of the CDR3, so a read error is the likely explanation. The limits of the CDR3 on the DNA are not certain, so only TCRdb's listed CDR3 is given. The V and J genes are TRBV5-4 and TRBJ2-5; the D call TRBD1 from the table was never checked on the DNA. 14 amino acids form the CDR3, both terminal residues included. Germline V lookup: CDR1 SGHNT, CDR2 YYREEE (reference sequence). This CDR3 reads CASSLGPGGYTFGS.

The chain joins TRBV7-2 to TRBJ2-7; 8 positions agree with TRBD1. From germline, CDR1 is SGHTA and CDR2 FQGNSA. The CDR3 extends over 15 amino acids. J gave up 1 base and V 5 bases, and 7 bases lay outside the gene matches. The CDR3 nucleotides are TGTGCCAGCAGCGAATCGGGACAGGCTTCCTACGAGCAGTACTTC. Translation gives CASSESGQASYEQYF.

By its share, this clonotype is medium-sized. The CDR3 nucleotides read TGTGCCATCAGTGAGGCGGCAGGGGGCATTTACGAGCAGTACTTC. It specifies CAISEAAGGIYEQYF. The V gene is TRBV10-3, the J gene TRBJ2-7; 8 bases line up with TRBD1. With V trimmed by 2 bases and J by 4 bases, 7 bases remained unmatched. The CDR3 contains 15 residues. Germline loops: CDR1 ENHRY, CDR2 SYGVKD.

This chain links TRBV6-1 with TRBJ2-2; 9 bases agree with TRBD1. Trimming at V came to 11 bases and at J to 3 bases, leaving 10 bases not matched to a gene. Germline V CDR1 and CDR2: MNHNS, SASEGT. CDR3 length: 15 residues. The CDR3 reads CASRDRERYTGELFF. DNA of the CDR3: TGTGCCTCCCGGGACAGGGAACGGTACACCGGGGAGCTGTTTTTT.

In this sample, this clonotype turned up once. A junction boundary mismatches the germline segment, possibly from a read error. The CDR3 nucleotides are TGTGCCAGCAGCCCTGATACCAGTTCTGAGTTCTTC. It codes for CASSPDTSSEFF. The rearrangement links TRBV6-5 to TRBJ2-7; D is unresolved. The V gene's germline CDR1 is MNHEY and CDR2 SVGAGI. The CDR3 is 12 residues long.

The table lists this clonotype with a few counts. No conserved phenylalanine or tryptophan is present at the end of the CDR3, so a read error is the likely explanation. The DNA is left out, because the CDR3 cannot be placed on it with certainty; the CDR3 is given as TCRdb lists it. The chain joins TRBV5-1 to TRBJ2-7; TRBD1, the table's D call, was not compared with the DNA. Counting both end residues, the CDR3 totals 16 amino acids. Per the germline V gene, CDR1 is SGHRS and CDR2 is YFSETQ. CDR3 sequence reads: CASSPGGTGEGYTFGS.

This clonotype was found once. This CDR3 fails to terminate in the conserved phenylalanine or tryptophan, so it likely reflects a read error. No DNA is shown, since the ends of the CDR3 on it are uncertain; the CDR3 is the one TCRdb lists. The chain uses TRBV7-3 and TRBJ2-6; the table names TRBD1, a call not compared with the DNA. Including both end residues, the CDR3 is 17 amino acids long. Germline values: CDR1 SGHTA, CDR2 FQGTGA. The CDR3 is CASSPTGAVQETQYFGA.

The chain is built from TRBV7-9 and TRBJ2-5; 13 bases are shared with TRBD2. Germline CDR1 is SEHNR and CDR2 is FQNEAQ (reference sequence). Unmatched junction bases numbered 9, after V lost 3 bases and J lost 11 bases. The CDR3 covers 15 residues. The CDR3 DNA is TGTGCCAGCAGCTTCACTAGCGGGAGGGCCCATGAGCAGTACTTC. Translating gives CASSFTSGRAHEQYF.

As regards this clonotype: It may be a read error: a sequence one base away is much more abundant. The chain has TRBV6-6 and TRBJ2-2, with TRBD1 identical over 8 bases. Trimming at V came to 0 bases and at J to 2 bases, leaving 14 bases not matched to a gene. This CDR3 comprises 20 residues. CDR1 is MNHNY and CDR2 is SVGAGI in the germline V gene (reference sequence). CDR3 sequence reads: CASSYSHAFRQGRNTGELFF. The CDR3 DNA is TGTGCCAGCAGTTACTCCCACGCATTCCGACAGGGGCGAAACACCGGGGAGCTGTTTTTT.

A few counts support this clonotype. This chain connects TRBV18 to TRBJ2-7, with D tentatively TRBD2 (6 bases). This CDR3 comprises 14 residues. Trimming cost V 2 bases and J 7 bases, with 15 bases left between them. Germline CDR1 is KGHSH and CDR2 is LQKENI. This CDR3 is CASSPIGRVQEQYF. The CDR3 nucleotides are TGTGCCAGCTCACCAATCGGGAGAGTACAGGAGCAGTACTTC.

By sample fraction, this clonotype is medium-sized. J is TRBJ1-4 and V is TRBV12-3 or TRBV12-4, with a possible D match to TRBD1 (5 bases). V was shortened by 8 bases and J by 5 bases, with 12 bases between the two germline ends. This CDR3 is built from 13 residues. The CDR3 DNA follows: TGTGCCAGCTGTAGACAGAGAAATGAAAAACTGTTTTTT. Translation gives CASCRQRNEKLFF.

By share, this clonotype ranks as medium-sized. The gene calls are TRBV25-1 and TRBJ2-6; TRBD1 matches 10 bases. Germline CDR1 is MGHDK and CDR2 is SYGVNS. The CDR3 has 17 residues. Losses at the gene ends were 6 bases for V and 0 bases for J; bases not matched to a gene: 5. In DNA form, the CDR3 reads TGTGCCAGCAGCGACGGACAGGGGGGCTCTGGGGCCAACGTCCTGACTTTC. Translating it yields CASSDGQGGSGANVLTF.

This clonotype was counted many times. In nucleotides, the CDR3 is TGTGCCAGCAGCCAGGTCTGGACAGGGGTTCCCGGGGAGCTGTTTTTT. It translates to CASSQVWTGVPGELFF. The chain carries TRBV7-8 and TRBJ2-2, with 9 bases identical to TRBD1. The germline CDR1 and CDR2 sequences are SGHVS and FQNEAQ. The CDR3 runs to 16 residues. J gave up 6 bases and V 5 bases, and 10 bases lay outside the gene matches.

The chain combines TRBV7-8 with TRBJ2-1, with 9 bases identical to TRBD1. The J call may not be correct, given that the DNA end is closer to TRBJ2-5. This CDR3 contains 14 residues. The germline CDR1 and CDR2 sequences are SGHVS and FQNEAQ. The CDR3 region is CASSSDRGLETQYF. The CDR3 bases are TGTGCCAGCAGTTCGGACAGGGGTTTAGAGACCCAGTACTTC.

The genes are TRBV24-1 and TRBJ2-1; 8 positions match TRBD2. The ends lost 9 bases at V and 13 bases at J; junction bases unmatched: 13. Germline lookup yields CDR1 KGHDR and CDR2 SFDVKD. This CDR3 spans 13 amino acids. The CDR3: CATGREDQETQFF. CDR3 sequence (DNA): TGTGCCACCGGGCGGGAGGATCAAGAGACCCAGTTCTTC.

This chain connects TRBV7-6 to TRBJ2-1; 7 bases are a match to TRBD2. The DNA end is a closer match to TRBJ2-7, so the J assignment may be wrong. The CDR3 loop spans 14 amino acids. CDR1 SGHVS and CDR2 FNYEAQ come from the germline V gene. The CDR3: CASIRSGAWDEQYF. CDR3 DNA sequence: TGTGCCAGCATTAGGAGCGGGGCTTGGGATGAGCAGTACTTC.

The CDR3 bases are TGTGCCAGCAGCCCGAGTAGCGGGAGGGCCAAGAATGAGCAGTTCTTC. It encodes CASSPSSGRAKNEQFF. The V and J genes are TRBV7-9 and TRBJ2-5; TRBD2 matches 11 bases. The J call could be wrong; TRBJ2-1 is a better fit for the DNA end. Germline CDR1 SEHNR, CDR2 FQNEAQ (reference sequence). This CDR3 contains 16 residues.

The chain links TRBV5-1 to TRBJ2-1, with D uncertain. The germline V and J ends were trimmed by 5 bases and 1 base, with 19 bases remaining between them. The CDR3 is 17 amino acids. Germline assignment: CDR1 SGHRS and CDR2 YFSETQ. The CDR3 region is CASSTDGSLGSYNEQFF. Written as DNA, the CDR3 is TGCGCCAGCAGTACGGACGGGTCGTTAGGGTCCTACAATGAGCAGTTCTTC.

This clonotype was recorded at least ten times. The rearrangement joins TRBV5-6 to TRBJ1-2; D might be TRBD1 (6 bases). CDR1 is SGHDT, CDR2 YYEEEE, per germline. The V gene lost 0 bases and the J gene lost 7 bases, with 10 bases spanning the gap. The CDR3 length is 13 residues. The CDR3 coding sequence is TGTGCCAGCAGCTTGGCGGGGGGCGCTGGCTACACCTTC. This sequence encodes CASSLAGGAGYTF.

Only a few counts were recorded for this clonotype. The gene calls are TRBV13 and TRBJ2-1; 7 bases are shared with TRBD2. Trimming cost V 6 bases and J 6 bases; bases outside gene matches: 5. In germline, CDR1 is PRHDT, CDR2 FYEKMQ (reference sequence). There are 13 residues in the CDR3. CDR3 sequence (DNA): TGTGCCAGCAGATCGGGACTAACCAATGAGCAGTTCTTC. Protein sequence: CASRSGLTNEQFF. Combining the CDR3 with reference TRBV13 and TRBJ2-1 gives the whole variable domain AAGVIQSPRHLIKEKRETATLKCYPIPRHDTVYWYQQGPGQDPQFLISFYEKMQSDKGSIPDRFSAQQFSDYHSELNMSSLELGDSALYFCASRSGLTNEQFFGPGTRLTVL.

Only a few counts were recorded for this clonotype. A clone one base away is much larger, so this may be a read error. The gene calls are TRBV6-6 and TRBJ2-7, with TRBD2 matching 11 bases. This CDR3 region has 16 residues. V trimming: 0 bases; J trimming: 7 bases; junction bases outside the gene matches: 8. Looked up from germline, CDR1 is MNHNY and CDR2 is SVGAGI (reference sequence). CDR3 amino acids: CASSYSGTSGYNEQYF. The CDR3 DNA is TGTGCCAGCAGTTACTCCGGGACTAGCGGATACAATGAGCAGTACTTC.

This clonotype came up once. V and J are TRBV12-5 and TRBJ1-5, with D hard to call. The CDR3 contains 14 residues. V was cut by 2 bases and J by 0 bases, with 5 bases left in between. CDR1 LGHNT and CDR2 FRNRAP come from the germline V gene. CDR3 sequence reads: CASGLSVSNQPQHF. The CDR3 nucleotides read TGTGCTAGTGGTTTGTCAGTTAGCAATCAGCCCCAGCATTTT.

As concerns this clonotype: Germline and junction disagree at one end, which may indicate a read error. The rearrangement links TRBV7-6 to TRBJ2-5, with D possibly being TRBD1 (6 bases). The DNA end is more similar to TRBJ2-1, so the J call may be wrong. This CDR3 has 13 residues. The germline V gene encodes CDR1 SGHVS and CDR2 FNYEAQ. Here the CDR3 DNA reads TGTGCTAGCAGCTTGGACAGCCACAATGAGCAGTTCTTC. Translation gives CASSLDSHNEQFF.

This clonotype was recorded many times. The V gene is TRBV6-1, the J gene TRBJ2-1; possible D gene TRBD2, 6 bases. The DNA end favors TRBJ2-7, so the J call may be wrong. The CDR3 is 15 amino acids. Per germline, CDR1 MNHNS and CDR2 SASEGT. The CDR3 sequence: CASSGSGDSYNEQYF. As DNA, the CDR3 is TGTGCCAGCAGTGGTAGCGGAGACTCCTACAATGAGCAGTACTTC.